This T cell receptor beta chain came from a study of blood T cell repertoires in COVID-19 (dated by TCRdb to about 2020). Turning to the overall study: Samples covering the acute and convalescent phases of COVID-19 were provided by collaborators in the United States, Italy and Spain. The prospective study material was composed of cDNA or gDNA derived from T cells, B-cell-depleted T cells, or PBMCs. Subjects who had been exposed to COVID-19, were actively infected with it, or had recovered from it provided the deeply sampled blood TCRbeta repertoires that made up the dataset. A freely available public database, intended as a resource for researchers studying the immune response to SARS-CoV-2, is where the repertoires were released. The samples were drawn from the first 160 participants of the ongoing ImmuneRACE study and from 1,254 subjects provided by 6 global collaborators. Nearly every sample came with metadata listing a de-identified subject ID, COVID-19 status, age in years and sex. Where available, HLA class I and class II types were obtained from metadata supplied by the sample provider rather than from assay-based typing. Points the paper makes about the study in general: Clinical and demographic metadata were provided uncurated, with the amount varying by source and participant.

Participants in the prospective study were enrolled through a virtual design, were aged roughly 18 to 100 years, and lived in roughly 24 United States geographic areas. Cohort assignment in the prospective study relied on participant-reported clinical history from a screening survey and a study questionnaire. Recovered participants in ImmuneRACE Cohort 3 were defined by two consecutive negative NP/OP PCR tests, clearance by a healthcare professional, or resolution of symptoms. Mobile phlebotomists in the prospective study collected whole blood, serum and a nasopharyngeal or oropharyngeal swab from every participant. Prospective study participants could optionally give additional blood draws and questionnaires over an approximately two-month period. Before DNA extraction, prospective study blood samples were shipped either frozen or at room temperature. A note on this clone: It has no known antigen specificity. Within one base of it there is no much larger clone, and no base qualities were kept. The same CDR3 also results from other DNA sequences found in this sample.

The CDR3 numbers 13 residues from cysteine through phenylalanine. The retained sequence is limited to the CDR3, 39 bases, with the frame set at the first base. V is shortened by 4 bases, J by 4 bases, and the region joining them spans 13 bases. From the germline V gene, CDR1 is SQVTM and CDR2 is ANQGSEA. TCRbeta CDR3 regions were amplified from genomic DNA using the immunoSEQ Assay, a bias-controlled multiplex PCR. From the authors' description of their analysis: Within the assay, amplification of reference gene primers was used to estimate how many nucleated cells each sample contained. To quantify the absolute abundance of each unique TCRbeta CDR3 rearrangement, sequence reads were collapsed and filtered. For each sample, productive Simpson clonality was calculated by taking the square root of Simpson's diversity index across productive rearrangements. TCRdb's version of the immuneACCESS table is confined to in-frame rearrangements and falls short of the full clone set. An unresolved V gene accounts for under half of the shortfall where checked; the remainder is of unknown origin. Clone size and V and J calls were adopted from that table, with D and trimming inferred from the DNA. A total of some 460,000 clones appear in this sample, approximately 86% of them only once. Of the sample, roughly 0.72% is held by the ten largest clones.

Sequencing was done on a sample of PBMCs or T cells enriched from blood (not recorded which). The sequence was obtained from a woman between 18 and 30 years old who had recovered from COVID-19. Rearrangement joined TRBV29-1 to TRBJ1-1; 5 matching bases give a weak D call of TRBD1. The DNA sequence is as follows: TGCAGCGTTGTATCCGGGGGGATCACTGAAGCTTTCTTT. It is translated as CSVVSGGITEAFF.